This T cell receptor beta chain derives from a study of graft-versus-host responses after intestinal transplantation. For the study at large: Recipients had transplants, and these were multivisceral, liver-intestinal, or isolated intestinal.

TCRdb keeps only in-frame clones here, not all; method: immunoSEQ multiplex PCR. This table holds about 110,000 clones, roughly 95% found once. This clone was seen only once. What it binds is not known. CDR1 and CDR2 from the germline V gene are SNHLY and FYNNEI. The V gene lost 11 bases and the J gene lost 2 bases, with 13 bases spanning the gap. This CDR3 has 12 residues. The sequencing used unstimulated CD8+ T cells sorted from spleen or lymph node cells, collected before intestinal transplant. The J gene is TRBJ2-7, the V gene TRBV2; D unresolved. The source is a human donor who received an intestinal transplant. CDR3 loop: CAGQGRTYEQYF. The CDR3 DNA reads as TGTGCCGGCCAAGGGCGGACCTACGAGCAGTACTTC.